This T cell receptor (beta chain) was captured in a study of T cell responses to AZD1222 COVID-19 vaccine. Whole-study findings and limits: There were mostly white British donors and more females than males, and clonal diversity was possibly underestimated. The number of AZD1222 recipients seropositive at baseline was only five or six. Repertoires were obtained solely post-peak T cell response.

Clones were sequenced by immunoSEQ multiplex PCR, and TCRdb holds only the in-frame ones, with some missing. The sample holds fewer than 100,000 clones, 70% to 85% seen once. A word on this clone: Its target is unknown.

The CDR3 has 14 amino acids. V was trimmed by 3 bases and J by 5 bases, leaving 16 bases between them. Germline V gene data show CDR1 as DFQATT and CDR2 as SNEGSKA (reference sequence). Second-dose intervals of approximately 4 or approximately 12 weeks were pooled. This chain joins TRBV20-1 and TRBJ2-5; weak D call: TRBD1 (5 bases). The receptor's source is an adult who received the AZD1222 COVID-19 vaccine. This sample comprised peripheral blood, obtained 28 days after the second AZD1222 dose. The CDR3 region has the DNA TGCAGTGCTAGTGTCCAGGGCTTTCGGGAGACCCAGTACTTC. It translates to CSASVQGFRETQYF.